What follows is one TCR beta chain and its context. The data are from a study of CD8 T cells in ankylosing spondylitis. TCRdb ran MiXCR on the 5' RACE reads and lists one entry per CDR3 protein. This sample has about 240,000 distinct CDR3 sequences, with over 8.5% found just once. CDR3 size: 15 residues. Germline CDR1 SEHNR, CDR2 FQNEAQ (reference sequence). The chain has TRBV7-9 and TRBJ1-6; tentative D call: TRBD1 (5 bases). The sequence was obtained from a male donor with ankylosing spondylitis or in good health (not recorded which). Sequenced sample: blood, either unsorted or a sorted T cell fraction (not recorded which). CDR3 DNA: TGTGCTTCAGGCGACCGGGACCTAGGCCACTCACCCCTCCACTTT. Its translation is CASGDRDLGHSPLHF.